This entry concerns a single TCR beta chain. Antigen unknown. The sample belongs to a study of OX40 agonist ivuxolimab in advanced cancers. The overall study: Patients took ivuxolimab, an agonistic anti-OX40 (CD134) antibody. Study-wide results and limits: Researchers report that CD8+ T cells had, on average, more expanded clones than CD4+.

Assay: immunoSEQ multiplex PCR; the TCRdb copy retains only in-frame clones and omits some. The profile shows tens of thousands of clones, approximately 81% of them singletons. No patient had autoimmune disease or received systemic immunosuppression. At cycle 4 day 1, cycle 7 day 1, and baseline, blood was sampled. Source: CD4+ or CD8+ T cells sorted from blood, taken in a trial of the OX40 agonist ivuxolimab. This TCR was recovered from an adult with an advanced solid tumor such as melanoma, head and neck, liver or kidney cancer.

The CDR3: CASSFSGTGPYEQYF. Here the CDR3 DNA reads TGTGCCAGCAGCTTCTCCGGGACAGGCCCCTACGAGCAGTACTTC. The rearrangement joins TRBV11-3 to TRBJ2-7; TRBD1 matches at 8 bases. From germline, CDR1 is SGHNT and CDR2 YENEEA. CDR3 size: 15 residues. Trimming at V came to 3 bases and at J to 2 bases, leaving 6 bases not matched to a gene.